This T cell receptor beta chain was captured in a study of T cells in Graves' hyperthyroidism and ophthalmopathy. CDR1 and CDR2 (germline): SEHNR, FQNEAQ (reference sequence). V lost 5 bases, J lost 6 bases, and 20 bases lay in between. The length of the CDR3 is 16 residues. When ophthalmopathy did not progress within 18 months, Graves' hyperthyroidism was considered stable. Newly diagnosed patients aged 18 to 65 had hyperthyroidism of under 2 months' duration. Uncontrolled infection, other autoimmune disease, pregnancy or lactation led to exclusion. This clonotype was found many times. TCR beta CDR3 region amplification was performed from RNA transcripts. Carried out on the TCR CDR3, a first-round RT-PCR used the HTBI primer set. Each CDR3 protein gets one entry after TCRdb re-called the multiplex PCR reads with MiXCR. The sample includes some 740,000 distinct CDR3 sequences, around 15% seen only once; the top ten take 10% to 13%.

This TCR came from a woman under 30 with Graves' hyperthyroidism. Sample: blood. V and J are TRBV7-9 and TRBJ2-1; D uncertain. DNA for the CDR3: TGTGCCAGCAGCCCTACTTACTATTCCTTTGGCAATGAGCAGTTCTTC. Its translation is CASSPTYYSFGNEQFF.